The 14 T cell receptor beta chains below were found in one sample sequenced in a study of blood T cell repertoires in COVID-19. Some clones are missing from TCRdb's copy, which holds only in-frame ones; the method was immunoSEQ multiplex PCR. The profile shows roughly 410,000 clones, around 89% of them singletons. What was sequenced was peripheral blood. Receptors were obtained from a woman aged 40 to 55 with COVID-19, enrolled during active disease.

The rearrangement uses TRBV27 and TRBJ1-1; D is possibly TRBD1 (5 bases). This CDR3 has 14 amino acids. Germline values: CDR1 MNHEY, CDR2 SMNVEV (reference sequence). V lost 5 bases and J 8 bases, leaving 18 bases between the germline ends. In nucleotides, the CDR3 is TGTGCCAGCAGTGGGGCAGAAGCTCCTTGGGAAGCTTTCTTT. Protein: CASSGAEAPWEAFF.

The rearrangement links TRBV6-2 or TRBV6-3 to TRBJ2-2; 9 bases are shared with TRBD1. From germline, CDR1 is MNHEY and CDR2 SVGEGT. V shed 6 bases and J 9 bases; nucleotides not matched to a gene: 11. The CDR3 runs 15 residues. The CDR3 DNA reads as TGTGCCAGCAGCCGGGACAGGGCGGGCCGCCGGGAGCTGTTTTTT. As protein: CASSRDRAGRRELFF.

The chain is built from TRBV28 and TRBJ1-2; 8 nucleotides match TRBD1. Germline V gene sequence: CDR1 MDHEN, CDR2 SYDVKM. The CDR3 loop spans 15 amino acids. Trimming removed 8 bases from V and 1 base from J; junction bases left unmatched: 9. Here the CDR3 DNA reads TGTGCCAGCTCCTTGGGGACAGGCTTTAACTATGGCTACACCTTC. Translation gives CASSLGTGFNYGYTF.

The chain uses TRBV5-6 and TRBJ2-2, with 7 bases identical to TRBD2. This CDR3 is 15 amino acids long. The V and J ends lost 0 bases and 6 bases, in that order; junction bases with no gene match: 5. Germline CDR1 reads SGHDT; CDR2 reads YYEEEE. CDR3 region: CASSLVVRGAGELFF. CDR3 nucleotides: TGTGCCAGCAGCTTGGTGGTCCGGGGGGCCGGGGAGCTGTTTTTT.

The J gene is TRBJ1-4, the V gene TRBV6-2 or TRBV6-3, with 10 bases aligning to TRBD1. CDR3 size: 13 residues. Trimming at V came to 5 bases and at J to 7 bases, leaving 1 base not matched to a gene. Per germline, CDR1 MNHEY and CDR2 SVGEGT. The CDR3 nucleotides read TGTGCCAGCAGTGACAGGGGGCCTGAAAAACTGTTTTTT. Residues: CASSDRGPEKLFF.

V and J are TRBV9 and TRBJ2-3; 10 bases align to TRBD2. V was clipped by 4 bases and J by 3 bases; unmatched bases: 8. The germline V gene has CDR1 SGDLS and CDR2 YYNGEE. The CDR3 runs 16 residues. Written as DNA, the CDR3 is TGTGCCAGCAGCCCCCGGACTAGCGGCAAAACAGATACGCAGTATTTT. This translates into CASSPRTSGKTDTQYF.

This clone was seen only a few times. V and J are TRBV5-1 and TRBJ1-6; TRBD1 might be the D (5 bases). Germline V gives CDR1 SGHRS, CDR2 YFSETQ. The CDR3 has 14 residues. The V and J ends lost 0 bases and 9 bases respectively, with 10 bases between them. The CDR3, as DNA: TGCGCCAGCAGCTTGGGGGGGGGTGGTTCACCCCTCCACTTT. As protein: CASSLGGGGSPLHF. The full variable domain, its missing parts supplied by reference TRBV5-1 and TRBJ1-6, is KAGVTQTPRYLIKTRGQQVTLSCSPISGHRSVSWYQQTPGQGLQFLFEYFSETQRNKGNFPGRFSGRQFSNSRSEMNVSTLELGDSALYLCASSLGGGGSPLHFGNGTRLTVT.

This rearrangement joins TRBV4-2 to TRBJ2-1; 12 bases map to TRBD2. The CDR3 is 20 residues long. CDR1 LGHNA and CDR2 YNFKEQ come from the germline V gene. Unmatched junction bases numbered 13, after V lost 1 base and J lost 3 bases. The CDR3 sequence: CASSQAEVTSGGGDYNEQFF. The CDR3, as DNA: TGTGCCAGCAGCCAAGCGGAAGTGACTAGCGGGGGAGGAGACTACAATGAGCAGTTCTTC.

This clone has a single count. The CDR3, as DNA: TGTGCCAGCAGCTTAAATACGTTCAGCGAGCAGTACTTC. Protein product: CASSLNTFSEQYF. V and J are TRBV7-6 and TRBJ2-7; D uncertain. Germline V gives CDR1 SGHVS, CDR2 FNYEAQ. This CDR3 has 13 amino acids. V was clipped by 2 bases and J by 6 bases, with 11 bases between them. Combining the CDR3 with reference TRBV7-6 and TRBJ2-7 gives the whole variable domain GAGVSQSPRYKVTKRGQDVALRCDPISGHVSLYWYRQALGQGPEFLTYFNYEAQQDKSGLPNDRFSAERPEGSISTLTIQRTEQRDSAMYRCASSLNTFSEQYFGPGTRLTVT.

This chain connects TRBV5-4 to TRBJ2-7; 9 bases are a match to TRBD1. Unmatched junction bases numbered 5, after V lost 4 bases and J lost 3 bases. CDR3 length equals 14 residues. Germline-derived CDR1 and CDR2 are SGHNT and YYREEE (reference sequence). CDR3 region: CASSVRQGDYEQYF. The CDR3, as DNA: TGTGCCAGCAGCGTCCGACAGGGGGACTACGAGCAGTACTTC. The full variable domain, in which reference TRBV5-4 and TRBJ2-7 provide the parts outside the CDR3, is ETGVTQSPTHLIKTRGQQVTLRCSSQSGHNTVSWYQQALGQGPQFIFQYYREEENGRGNFPPRFSGLQFPNYSSELNVNALELDDSALYLCASSVRQGDYEQYFGPGTRLTVT.

This rearrangement joins TRBV5-1 to TRBJ2-5, with TRBD2 as a possible D gene (6 bases). This CDR3 has 16 amino acids. From germline, CDR1 is SGHRS and CDR2 YFSETQ. Trimming stripped 4 bases from V and 0 bases from J, with 16 bases between. The CDR3 DNA is TGCGCCAGCAGCCACTCTAGCGCGCCGTACCAAGAGACCCAGTACTTC. The encoded protein is CASSHSSAPYQETQYF. Together with reference TRBV5-1 and TRBJ2-5, the CDR3 gives the full variable domain: KAGVTQTPRYLIKTRGQQVTLSCSPISGHRSVSWYQQTPGQGLQFLFEYFSETQRNKGNFPGRFSGRQFSNSRSEMNVSTLELGDSALYLCASSHSSAPYQETQYFGPGTRLLVL.

V and J are TRBV18 and TRBJ1-4; D gene ambiguous. Trimming took off 2 bases at V and 8 bases at J, with 12 bases between the two ends. The CDR3 totals 14 residues. The V gene's germline CDR1 is KGHSH and CDR2 LQKENI. Here the CDR3 DNA reads TGTGCCAGCTCACCAGTTGCCCGAGGGGAAAAACTGTTTTTT. Protein product: CASSPVARGEKLFF. Full variable domain (rest looked up from reference TRBV18 and TRBJ1-4): NAGVMQNPRHLVRRRGQEARLRCSPMKGHSHVYWYRQLPEEGLKFMVYLQKENIIDESGMPKERFSAEFPKEGPSILRIQQVVRGDSAAYFCASSPVARGEKLFFGSGTQLSVL.

V is TRBV27 and J is TRBJ2-5; D gene uncertain. Germline-derived CDR1 and CDR2 are MNHEY and SMNVEV (reference sequence). The CDR3 extends over 12 amino acids. Trimming pared 3 bases from V and 1 base from J, leaving 3 bases between. CDR3 sequence reads: CASSFLQETQYF. CDR3 in DNA: TGTGCCAGCAGTTTCCTCCAAGAGACCCAGTACTTC.

Here the CDR3 reads CAWRGLWDREGYGYTF. CDR3 DNA: TGTGCCTGGAGAGGACTCTGGGACAGGGAGGGCTATGGCTACACCTTC. The chain uses TRBV30 and TRBJ1-2; TRBD1 matches at 9 bases. The CDR3 has 16 amino acids. CDR1 and CDR2 from the germline V gene are GTSNPN and SVGIG (reference sequence). Losses at the gene ends were 3 bases for V and 4 bases for J; bases not matched to a gene: 12.